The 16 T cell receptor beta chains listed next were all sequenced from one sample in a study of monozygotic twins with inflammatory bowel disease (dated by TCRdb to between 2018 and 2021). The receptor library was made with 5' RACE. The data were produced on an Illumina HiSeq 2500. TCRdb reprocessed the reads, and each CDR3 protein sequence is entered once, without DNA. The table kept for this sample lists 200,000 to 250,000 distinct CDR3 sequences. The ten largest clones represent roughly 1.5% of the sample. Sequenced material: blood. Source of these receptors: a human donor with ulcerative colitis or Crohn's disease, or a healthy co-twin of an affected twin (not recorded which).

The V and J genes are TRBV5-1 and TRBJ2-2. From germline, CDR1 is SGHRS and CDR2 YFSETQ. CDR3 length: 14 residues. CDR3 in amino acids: CASSFEVATGELFF.

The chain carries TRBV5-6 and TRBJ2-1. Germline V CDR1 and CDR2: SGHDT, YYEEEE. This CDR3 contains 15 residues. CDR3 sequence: CASSWVSFLYNEQFF. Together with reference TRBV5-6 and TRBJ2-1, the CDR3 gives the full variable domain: DAGVTQSPTHLIKTRGQQVTLRCSPKSGHDTVSWYQQALGQGPQFIFQYYEEEERQRGNFPDRFSGHQFPNYSSELNVNALLLGDSALYLCASSWVSFLYNEQFFGPGTRLTVL.

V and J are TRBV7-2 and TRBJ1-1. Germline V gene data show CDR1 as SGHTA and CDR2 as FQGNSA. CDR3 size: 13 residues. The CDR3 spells CASSVWVNTEAFF.

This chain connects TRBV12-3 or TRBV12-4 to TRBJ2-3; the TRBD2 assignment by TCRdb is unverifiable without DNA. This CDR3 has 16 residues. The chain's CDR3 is CASSSPASGHTDTQYF.

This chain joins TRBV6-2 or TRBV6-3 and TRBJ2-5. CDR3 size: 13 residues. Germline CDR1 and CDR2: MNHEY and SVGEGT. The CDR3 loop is CASSSWGEETQYF.

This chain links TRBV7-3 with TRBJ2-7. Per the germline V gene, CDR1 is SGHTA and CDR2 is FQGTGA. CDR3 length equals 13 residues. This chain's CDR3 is CASSKGGHYEQYF.

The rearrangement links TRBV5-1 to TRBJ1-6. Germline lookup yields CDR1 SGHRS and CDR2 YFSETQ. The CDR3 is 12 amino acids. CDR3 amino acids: CASSLQDSPLHF.

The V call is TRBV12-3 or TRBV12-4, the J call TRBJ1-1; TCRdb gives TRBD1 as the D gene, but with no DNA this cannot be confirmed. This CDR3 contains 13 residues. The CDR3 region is CASSRTGNTEAFF.

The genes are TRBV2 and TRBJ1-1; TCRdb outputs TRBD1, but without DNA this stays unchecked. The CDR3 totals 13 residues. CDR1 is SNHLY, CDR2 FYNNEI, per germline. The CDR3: CASSVGAEGEAFF. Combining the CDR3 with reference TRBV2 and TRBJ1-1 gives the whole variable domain EPEVTQTPSHQVTQMGQEVILRCVPISNHLYFYWYRQILGQKVEFLVSFYNNEISEKSEIFDDQFSVERPDGSNFTLKIRSTKLEDSAMYFCASSVGAEGEAFFGQGTRLTVV.

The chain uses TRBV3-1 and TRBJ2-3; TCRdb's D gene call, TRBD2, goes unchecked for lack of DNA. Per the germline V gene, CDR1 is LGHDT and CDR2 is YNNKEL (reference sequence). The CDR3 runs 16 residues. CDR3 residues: CASSQEHSLITDTQYF.

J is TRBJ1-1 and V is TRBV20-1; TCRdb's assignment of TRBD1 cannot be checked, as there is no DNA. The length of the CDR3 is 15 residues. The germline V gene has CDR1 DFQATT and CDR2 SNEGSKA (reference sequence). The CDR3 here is CSARDADRGNTEAFF.

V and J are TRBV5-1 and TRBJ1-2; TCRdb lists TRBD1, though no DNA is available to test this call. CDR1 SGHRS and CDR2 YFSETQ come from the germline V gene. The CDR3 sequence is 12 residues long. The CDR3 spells CASRETEYGYTF.

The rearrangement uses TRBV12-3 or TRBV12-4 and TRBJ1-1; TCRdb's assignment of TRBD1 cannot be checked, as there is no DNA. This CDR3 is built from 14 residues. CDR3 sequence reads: CASSLPGGRTEAFF.

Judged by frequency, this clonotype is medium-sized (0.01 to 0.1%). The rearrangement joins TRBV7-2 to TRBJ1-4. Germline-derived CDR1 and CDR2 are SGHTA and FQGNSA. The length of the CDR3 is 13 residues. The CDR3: CASSRAENEKLFF.

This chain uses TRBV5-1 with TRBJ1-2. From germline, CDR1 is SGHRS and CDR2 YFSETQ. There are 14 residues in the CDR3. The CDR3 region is CASSLAYIDYGYTF.

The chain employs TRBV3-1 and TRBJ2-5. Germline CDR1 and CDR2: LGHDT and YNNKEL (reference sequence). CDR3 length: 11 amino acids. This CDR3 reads CASSHQRAQYF.